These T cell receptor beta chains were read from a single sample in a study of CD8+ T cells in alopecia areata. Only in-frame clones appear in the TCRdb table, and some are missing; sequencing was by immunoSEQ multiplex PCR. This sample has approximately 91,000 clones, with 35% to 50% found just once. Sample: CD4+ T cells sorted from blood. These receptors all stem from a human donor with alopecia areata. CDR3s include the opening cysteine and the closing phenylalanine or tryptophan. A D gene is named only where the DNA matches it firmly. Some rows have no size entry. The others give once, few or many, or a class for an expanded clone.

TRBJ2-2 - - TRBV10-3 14 CAISESAGTGELFF TGTGCCATCAGTGAGTCCGCTGGCACCGGGGAGCTGTTTTTT
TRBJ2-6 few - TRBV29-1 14 CSVVLHSGANVLTF TGCAGCGTGGTACTGCACTCTGGGGCCAACGTCCTGACTTTC
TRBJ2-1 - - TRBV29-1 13 CSVQYFWVNEQFF TGCAGCGTTCAGTACTTTTGGGTCAATGAGCAGTTCTTC
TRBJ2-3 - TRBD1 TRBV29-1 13 CSVFDRATDTQYF TGCAGCGTCTTCGACAGGGCCACAGATACGCAGTATTTT
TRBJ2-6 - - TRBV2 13 CASRSSGANVLTF TGTGCCAGCCGGTCATCTGGGGCCAACGTCCTGACTTTC
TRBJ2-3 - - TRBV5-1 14 CASSLNYGTDTQYF TGCGCCAGCAGCTTGAATTATGGCACAGATACGCAGTATTTT
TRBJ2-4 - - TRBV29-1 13 CSVEGDSKNIQYF TGCAGCGTTGAAGGGGATAGTAAAAACATTCAGTACTTC
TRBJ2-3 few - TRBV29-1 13 CSVARGPGDTQYF TGCAGCGTTGCACGGGGGCCCGGGGATACGCAGTATTTT
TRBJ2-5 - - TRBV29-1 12 CSVGSGQETQYF TGCAGCGTTGGCAGCGGCCAAGAGACCCAGTACTTC
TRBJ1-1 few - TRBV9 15 CASSVGSRVDTEAFF TGTGCCAGCAGCGTCGGCTCTAGGGTGGACACTGAAGCTTTCTTT